This T cell receptor beta chain is from a study of CD8 T cells in ankylosing spondylitis. Germline V gene sequence: CDR1 DFQATT, CDR2 SNEGSKA (reference sequence). CDR3 size: 14 residues. Preparation of TCR beta libraries was done by quantitative 5'-RACE with molecular barcodes. TCRdb independently ran MiXCR on the 5' RACE reads; one entry per CDR3 protein. Seen here are a few hundred thousand distinct CDR3 sequences, roughly 20% observed once, and the top ten hold about 3.5%. Study-wide points: Matched ankylosing spondylitis synovial fluid reportedly contained a significantly enriched population of disease-linked clones. With a CD8+ phenotype, disease-linked clones were relatively rare in peripheral blood. Blood of patients with ankylosing spondylitis appeared to be characterized by a TCR beta motif of several highly homologous variants.

This clonotype came up a few times. Its antigen is unidentified. Sequencing was carried out using blood, either unsorted or a sorted T cell fraction (not recorded which). V is TRBV20-1 and J is TRBJ2-4, with TRBD2 matching 10 bases. The TCR originated in a female donor with ankylosing spondylitis or in good health (not recorded which). The CDR3 coding sequence is TGCAGCTTCACTAGCGGGACGGCCAAAAACATTCAGTACTTC. Translated: CSFTSGTAKNIQYF.